The following is a T cell receptor (beta chain) sequence with its context. The record originates from a study of blood T cell repertoires in COVID-19. The repertoire was sequenced with immunoSEQ multiplex PCR; TCRdb's copy has only in-frame clones and lacks some. The repertoire holds roughly 220,000 clones, with around 90% as singletons. The clonotype comes from a woman aged 50 to 65 with acute COVID-19. Sequencing was done on a sample of PBMCs or T cells enriched from blood (not recorded which).

The DNA for the CDR3 is TGTGCCAGCAGCTTGTGGGGGGCCTACGAGCAGTACTTC. Translated: CASSLWGAYEQYF. The chain has TRBV5-4 and TRBJ2-7; D perhaps matches TRBD2 (6 bases). Germline CDR1 and CDR2: SGHNT and YYREEE (reference sequence). The CDR3 has 13 residues. Trimming took off 1 base at V and 2 bases at J, with 7 bases between the two ends.